A selection of T cell receptor beta chains follows, all from one sample in a study of T cells in Graves' hyperthyroidism and ophthalmopathy. In TCRdb, the multiplex PCR reads were re-called with MiXCR into one record per CDR3 protein. The top ten clones hold around 3.3% of a sample with around 600,000 distinct CDR3 sequences, 16% of them seen once. The sample taken for sequencing was blood. Every receptor here comes from a woman aged 40 to 50 with Graves' ophthalmopathy. The CDR3 runs from the conserved cysteine through the conserved F or W. A D gene is named only where the DNA matches it firmly. The size field is filled for only some rows; it gives once, few, many or a size class.

DNA,CDR3,J,size,V,length,D
TGCGCCAGCATCTCGGACGGCTACGAGCAGTACTTC,CASISDGYEQYF,TRBJ2-7,many,TRBV5-1,12,NA
TGTGCCAGCAGTCCAGATAGCGGGGGGGCCCAATACAATGAGCAGTTCTTC,CASSPDSGGAQYNEQFF,TRBJ2-1,many,TRBV7-2,17,TRBD2
TGCAGTGCCACCGGGACAGGGACCTACGAGCAGTACTTC,CSATGTGTYEQYF,TRBJ2-7,many,TRBV20-1,13,TRBD1
TGTGCCAGCAGCTTGGTCCTAGCTCGTGAGCAGTTCTTC,CASSLVLAREQFF,TRBJ2-1,many,TRBV5-8,13,NA
TGTGCCAGCTCACCCCGACTTAGCCATGAGCAGTTCTTC,CASSPRLSHEQFF,TRBJ2-1,many,TRBV18,13,NA
TGTGCCAGCAGCTTACAGGGGTCCGCCACTGAAGCTTTCTTT,CASSLQGSATEAFF,TRBJ1-1,many,TRBV13,14,NA
TGTGCCTGGAGTCAGAGTGCGCTATTGAACACTGAAGCTTTCTTT,CAWSQSALLNTEAFF,TRBJ1-1,many,TRBV30,15,NA
TGTGCCAGCAGCGTTACCAGGGTGATAGAGACCCAGTACTTC,CASSVTRVIETQYF,TRBJ2-5,many,TRBV2,14,NA
TGCAGTGCCCGAGGGCGGAGCACAGATACGCAGTATTTT,CSARGRSTDTQYF,TRBJ2-3,many,TRBV20-1,13,NA
TGTGCCACTTTGGGGAGGGTCGGTGGAAACACCATATATTTT,CATLGRVGGNTIYF,TRBJ1-3,NA,TRBV10-3,14,NA
TGCAGTGCCAGCAAGGGGACTTTCCTATCCTACGAGCAGTACTTC,CSASKGTFLSYEQYF,TRBJ2-7,NA,TRBV20-1,15,NA
TGTGCCAGCAGTCCCCCCCGGGCAGGGTTGAACACTGAAGCTTTCTTT,CASSPPRAGLNTEAFF,TRBJ1-1,NA,TRBV27,16,NA
TGTGCCAGCCAACATAGCGGGAGCTACGAGCAGTACTTC,CASQHSGSYEQYF,TRBJ2-7,many,TRBV2,13,TRBD2
TGTGCCACCAGCGGCGACAGAGCCTTGAACACTGAAGCTTTCTTT,CATSGDRALNTEAFF,TRBJ1-1,NA,TRBV15,15,NA
TGCGCGTCTCAAGAGGGTGTCGAGCAGTACTTC,CASQEGVEQYF,TRBJ2-7,many,TRBV11-1,11,NA
TGTGCCAGCAGCCCGGACGTCTCCTACGAGCAGTACTTC,CASSPDVSYEQYF,TRBJ2-7,many,TRBV27,13,NA
TGTGCCAGCAGCCAAGGTGCGGGTAGCAATCAGCCCCAGCATTTT,CASSQGAGSNQPQHF,TRBJ1-5,many,TRBV3-1,15,NA
TGCAGTGCTAGATCCTCAGGACAGACTGGGGGCTACACCTTC,CSARSSGQTGGYTF,TRBJ1-2,NA,TRBV20-1,14,NA
TGTGCCAGCAGTCCCCCAAGGGGTTCAGGGACCCAGTACTTC,CASSPPRGSGTQYF,TRBJ2-5,many,TRBV28,14,NA
TGTGCCAACAGTTCCGTGGCGGGGGTAAATGAAAAACTGTTTTTT,CANSSVAGVNEKLFF,TRBJ1-4,NA,TRBV7-2,15,NA
TGTGCCAGCAGCCCCCGCGGTGGGTATGGACAGGGTGCTATTTCTTCACCCCTCCACTTT,CASSPRGGYGQGAISSPLHF,TRBJ1-6,few,TRBV11-1,20,TRBD1
TGTGCCAGCAGCCATGCCGGGACATCCTCTTGGGAGCAGTACTTC,CASSHAGTSSWEQYF,TRBJ2-7,many,TRBV3-1,15,NA
TGTGCCTGGAGTCGTTGGGCAGGGGAGAACACTGAAGCTTTCTTT,CAWSRWAGENTEAFF,TRBJ1-1,many,TRBV30,15,NA
TGCAGCGTTGAATTAAACCTAAGGGATACGCAGTATTTT,CSVELNLRDTQYF,TRBJ2-3,NA,TRBV29-1,13,NA